This T cell receptor beta chain was documented in a study of blood T cell repertoires in COVID-19. About the research overall: The samples span acute and convalescent COVID-19 from the United States, Italy and Spain.

Some clones are missing from TCRdb's copy, which holds only in-frame ones; the method was immunoSEQ multiplex PCR. In the table there are roughly 290,000 clones, around four fifths of which are singletons. The sample was peripheral blood. The source of this sequence is a woman between 45 and 65 years old with active or convalescent COVID-19.

The CDR3 DNA reads as TGTGCCAGCAGCCTTCCGACAGGGACCACTGAAGCTTTCTTT. It codes for CASSLPTGTTEAFF. The rearrangement links TRBV4-2 to TRBJ1-1, with TRBD1 matching 7 bases. This CDR3 is 14 amino acids long. Germline CDR1 and CDR2: LGHNA and YNFKEQ. V lost 4 bases to trimming and J lost 4 bases; unmatched junction nucleotides: 6.